A single sample is the source of the 8 T cell receptor beta chains below, sequenced in a study of blood T cells in healthy people across ages. A second roughly 7 to 11 cycle PCR used barcoded and J-beta primers. MiXCR, run by TCRdb on the 5' RACE reads, gives a single entry per CDR3 protein. Among approximately 600,000 distinct CDR3 sequences listed, under 65% were seen once. The sequencing sample was made of blood. The receptors originated from a man in his sixties in good health.

The chain combines TRBV5-4 with TRBJ2-3; possibly TRBD2 for D (5 bases). CDR1 SGHNT and CDR2 YYREEE come from the germline V gene (reference sequence). This CDR3 has 13 amino acids. Deletions cut 4 bases from V and 8 bases from J, with 14 bases between. CDR3 bases: TGTGCCAGCAGCCCACCACGTCGGGGTACGCAGTATTTT. It specifies CASSPPRRGTQYF.

The rearrangement links TRBV4-2 to TRBJ2-3; 8 bases align to TRBD1. The V gene end was trimmed by 3 bases and the J gene end by 4 bases; junction bases not matched to a gene: 15. The CDR3 extends over 18 amino acids. CDR1 LGHNA and CDR2 YNFKEQ come from the germline V gene. This CDR3 reads CASSHLQGAALRADTQYF. The CDR3, as DNA: TGTGCCAGCAGCCACCTCCAGGGGGCCGCGTTAAGGGCAGATACGCAGTATTTT.

This chain joins TRBV12-3 or TRBV12-4 and TRBJ2-6, with D hard to call. The germline V and J ends were trimmed by 3 bases and 0 bases, with 9 bases remaining between them. This CDR3 region has 16 residues. CDR3 sequence: CASSLSPHSGANVLTF. The CDR3 nucleotides read TGTGCCAGCAGTTTGAGCCCCCACTCTGGGGCCAACGTCCTGACTTTC.

This chain joins TRBV20-1 and TRBJ2-6; D remains unclear. Germline loops: CDR1 DFQATT, CDR2 SNEGSKA (reference sequence). Between the trimmed V and J ends, which lost 8 bases and 0 bases, there was a span of 14 bases. The CDR3 contains 15 residues. The CDR3 loop is CSTQTSSSGANVLTF. CDR3 bases: TGCAGTACCCAGACATCCAGCTCTGGGGCCAACGTCCTGACTTTC.

This clonotype showed up just a few times. The V gene is TRBV2, the J gene TRBJ2-5; TRBD2 might be the D (5 bases). The germline V and J ends were trimmed by 4 bases and 6 bases, with 9 bases remaining between them. The CDR3 sequence is 12 residues long. Germline V gene sequence: CDR1 SNHLY, CDR2 FYNNEI. The CDR3 DNA reads TGTGCCAGCAGTGCTTCTAGCCAGACCCAGTACTTC. Protein: CASSASSQTQYF.

The chain couples TRBV7-8 to TRBJ1-5, with a tentative D call TRBD1 (5 bases). This CDR3 spans 15 amino acids. Trimming shortened V by 5 bases and J by 1 base, and 12 bases separated the two germline ends. Germline lookup yields CDR1 SGHVS and CDR2 FQNEAQ. CDR3 in DNA: TGTGCCAGCAGCGCGTGGGACGGGAGCAATCAGCCCCAGCATTTT. Its translation is CASSAWDGSNQPQHF. The complete variable domain, with remaining parts taken from reference TRBV7-8 and TRBJ1-5, reads GAGVSQSPRYKVAKRGQDVALRCDPISGHVSLFWYQQALGQGPEFLTYFQNEAQLDKSGLPSDRFFAERPEGSVSTLKIQRTQQEDSAVYLCASSAWDGSNQPQHFGDGTRLSIL.

The rearrangement uses TRBV25-1 and TRBJ2-6; no clear D gene. V was cut by 2 bases and J by 1 base, with 6 bases left in between. CDR3 length: 15 residues. From germline, CDR1 is MGHDK and CDR2 SYGVNS. CDR3 amino acids: CASSEGPSGANVLTF. As DNA, the CDR3 is TGTGCCAGCAGTGAAGGCCCTTCTGGGGCCAACGTCCTGACTTTC.

This clonotype was counted once. V usage is TRBV11-2 and J usage is TRBJ2-7, with 8 bases fitting TRBD1. The V gene end was trimmed by 4 bases and the J gene end by 3 bases; junction bases not matched to a gene: 8. Germline V CDR1 and CDR2: SGHAT, FQNNGV. CDR3 size: 15 residues. CDR3 loop: CASSSSQDRGYEQYF. In DNA, the CDR3 is TGTGCCAGCAGCTCAAGTCAAGACAGGGGCTACGAGCAGTACTTC. The full variable domain, completed using reference TRBV11-2 and TRBJ2-7, is EAGVAQSPRYKIIEKRQSVAFWCNPISGHATLYWYQQILGQGPKLLIQFQNNGVVDDSQLPKDRFSAERLKGVDSTLKIQPAKLEDSAVYLCASSSSQDRGYEQYFGPGTRLTVT.